This T cell receptor beta chain derives from a study of cytomegalovirus exposure and HLA in healthy donors. Details on this clone: Its specificity is not known.

The PCR had 60 Vbeta and 13 Jbeta primers. This table comes from immunoSEQ multiplex PCR, and its TCRdb copy is limited to in-frame clones, with some not included. The repertoire includes approximately 160,000 clones, about three quarters of them detected once, and 4.7% sits in the top ten. Trimming took off 4 bases at V and 8 bases at J, with 15 bases between the two ends. CDR3 size: 14 residues. CDR1 and CDR2 from the germline V gene are ENHRY and SYGVKD. Donors were nominally healthy when sampled, though unrecorded immune exposures were likely. The study's findings and limits: The authors excluded some V segments, including TRBV6-2 and TRBV6-3, as indistinguishable. Some public TCRs appeared in many individuals, while most sequences were rare. Several of the most significant clusters appeared, in a later analysis, to be linked to common viral pathogens.

Sequencing used PBMCs. The source of this sequence is a man between 18 and 35 years old in good health and CMV-seropositive. J is TRBJ2-1 and V is TRBV10-3; maybe TRBD2 (6 bases). The CDR3 coding sequence is TGTGCCATCAGTGGGGGGGATAGTAGCTATGAGCAGTTCTTC. Translating it yields CAISGGDSSYEQFF.